These 7 T cell receptor beta chains originate from one sample sequenced in a study of T cell changes during pregnancy in multiple sclerosis (dated by TCRdb to about 2019). The library was produced with the immunoSEQ multiplex PCR assay. TCRdb took this table from immuneACCESS and kept in-frame rearrangements with V and J called. Such tables lack part of the clones; where checked against another copy, unresolved V genes explain under half of the gap, and the rest is unexplained. The sample includes 25,000 to 30,000 clones, with over 85% observed a single time. Clones ranked in the top ten supply 4.5% to 7% of the sample. The sequencing used CD8+ T cells from peripheral blood mononuclear cells, collected before pregnancy. The receptors were sampled from a female donor with multiple sclerosis, enrolled in a pregnancy study.

In this sample, this clone turned up once. The rearrangement uses TRBV2 and TRBJ2-2; the D gene is possibly TRBD1 (6 bases). Between the trimmed V and J ends, which lost 11 bases and 2 bases, there was a span of 18 bases. The germline CDR1 and CDR2 sequences are SNHLY and FYNNEI. The CDR3 runs 15 residues. CDR3 protein: CAVHREPSNTGELFF. CDR3 bases: TGTGCCGTACACAGGGAACCATCTAACACCGGGGAGCTGTTTTTT.

The chain carries TRBV7-9 and TRBJ2-1; the D is unclear. This CDR3 contains 15 residues. V gave up 1 base and J gave up 0 bases, with 7 bases separating them. From germline, CDR1 is SEHNR and CDR2 FQNEAQ (reference sequence). CDR3 residues: CASSLVSYSYNEQFF. The CDR3 region has the DNA TGTGCCAGCAGCTTAGTCAGTTACTCCTACAATGAGCAGTTCTTC.

The chain couples TRBV4-1 to TRBJ1-2, with D possibly TRBD1 on 6 matching bases. This CDR3 is 13 amino acids long. Germline V gene lookup returns CDR1 MGHRA and CDR2 YSYEKL. V shed 4 bases and J shed 7 bases, with 13 bases lying between them. As DNA, the CDR3 is TGCGCCAGCAGCCTTTCTAGGGGGGGTGGCTACACCTTC. It translates to CASSLSRGGGYTF.

This chain connects TRBV11-3 to TRBJ2-3; 9 nucleotides align to TRBD2. Unmatched junction bases numbered 7, after V lost 0 bases and J lost 6 bases. This CDR3 comprises 16 residues. CDR1 and CDR2 (germline): SGHNT, YENEEA. CDR3 bases: TGTGCCAGCAGCTTAGATGGTAGCGGGGGTTTGGATACGCAGTATTTT. Translating it yields CASSLDGSGGLDTQYF.

This clone was observed a single time. This chain uses TRBV18 with TRBJ1-2; 7 bases are shared with TRBD1. The length of the CDR3 is 15 residues. The ends lost 5 bases at V and 4 bases at J; junction bases unmatched: 10. Germline CDR1 reads KGHSH; CDR2 reads LQKENI. CDR3 DNA sequence: TGTGCCAGCTCATCAAACAGGGGACAGCTCTATGGCTACACCTTC. As protein: CASSSNRGQLYGYTF.

The gene calls are TRBV27 and TRBJ2-2, with 8 bases identical to TRBD1. The CDR3 has 16 residues. J lost 6 bases, V lost 3 bases, and 9 bases had no gene match. Germline CDR1 reads MNHEY; CDR2 reads SMNVEV (reference sequence). The CDR3 nucleotides are TGTGCCAGCAGTTTCAGGGGGCGCGATAGGGCCGGGGAGCTGTTTTTT. Translation gives CASSFRGRDRAGELFF.

This rearrangement joins TRBV12-5 to TRBJ1-5; the match to TRBD1 covers 7 bases. CDR3 length: 18 amino acids. The germline V gene has CDR1 LGHNT and CDR2 FRNRAP. Trimming took 0 bases from V and 0 from J; bases not matched to a gene: 8. CDR3 region: CASGLVLEDRYSNQPQHF. The CDR3 DNA is TGTGCTAGTGGTTTGGTACTGGAGGACAGGTATAGCAATCAGCCCCAGCATTTT.